This T cell receptor beta chain was sequenced during a study of T cells in localized non-small cell lung cancer. This CDR3 has 15 amino acids. V gave up 8 bases and J gave up 2 bases, with 18 bases separating them. Per germline, CDR1 LNHDA and CDR2 SQIVND (reference sequence). Study-wide results and caveats: The appearance of a median roughly 61 of the top 100 tumor clones was seen in adjacent lung.

About this clone: Its target is unknown.

Libraries were prepared by immunoSEQ multiplex PCR; TCRdb keeps only in-frame clonotypes and omits some of them. Seen here are 100,000 to 150,000 clones, around 89% observed once, and the top ten hold over 1.5%. This chain uses TRBV19 with TRBJ1-2, with D tentatively TRBD1 (5 bases). This clonotype originated in a female donor at least 60 years old with stage I lung adenocarcinoma. The input for sequencing was peripheral blood, taken before any cancer treatment. CDR3 DNA: TGTGCCAGTTCGTCCAGGTACAGGACCAACTATGGCTACACCTTC. As protein: CASSSRYRTNYGYTF.